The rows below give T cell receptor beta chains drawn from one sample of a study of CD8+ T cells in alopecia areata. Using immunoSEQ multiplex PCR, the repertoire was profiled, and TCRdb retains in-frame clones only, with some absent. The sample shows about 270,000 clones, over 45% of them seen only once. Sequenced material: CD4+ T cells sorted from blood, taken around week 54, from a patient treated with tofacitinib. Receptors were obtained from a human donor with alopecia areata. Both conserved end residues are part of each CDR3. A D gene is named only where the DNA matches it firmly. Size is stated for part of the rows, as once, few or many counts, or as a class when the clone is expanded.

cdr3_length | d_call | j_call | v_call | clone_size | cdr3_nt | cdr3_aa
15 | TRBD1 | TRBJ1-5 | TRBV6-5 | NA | TGTGCCAGCAGGAAGGACAGGGGGCAGGATCAGCCCCAGCATTTT | CASRKDRGQDQPQHF
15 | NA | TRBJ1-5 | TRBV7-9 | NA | TGTGCCAGCAGCTCGGAGGGGGGTGGCAATCAGCCCCAGCATTTT | CASSSEGGGNQPQHF
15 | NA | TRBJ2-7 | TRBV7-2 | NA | TGTGCCAGCAGCTTAGTCCTGCTAGGGAACTACGAGCAGTACTTC | CASSLVLLGNYEQYF
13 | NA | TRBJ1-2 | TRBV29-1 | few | TGCAGCGTCGGAAACAGGGTCAACTATGGCTACACCTTC | CSVGNRVNYGYTF
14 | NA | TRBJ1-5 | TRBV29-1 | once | TGCAGCGTCAAGGAAGGGGTCTTCGGGGGGACCCAGCATTTT | CSVKEGVFGGTQHF
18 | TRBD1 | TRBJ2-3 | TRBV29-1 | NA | TGCAGCGTGGGCTATTCCGGGACAGGGGGCTGGGGCACAGATACGCAGTATTTT | CSVGYSGTGGWGTDTQYF
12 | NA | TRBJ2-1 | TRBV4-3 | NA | TGCGCCAGCAGCCAAGATAACAATGAGCAGTTCTTC | CASSQDNNEQFF
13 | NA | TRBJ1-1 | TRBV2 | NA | TGTGCCAGCAGTGACTACGGAGCCACTGAAGCTTTCTTT | CASSDYGATEAFF
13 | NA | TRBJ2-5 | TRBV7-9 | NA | TGTGCCAGCAGCACGGGGTACGGAAAGACCCAGTACTTC | CASSTGYGKTQYF
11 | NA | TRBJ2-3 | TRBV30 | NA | TGTGCCTGGAGGCCGGCCGATACGCAGTATTTT | CAWRPADTQYF
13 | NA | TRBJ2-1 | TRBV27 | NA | TGTGCCAGCAGTCCCCGGACTGGCAATGAGCAGTTCTTC | CASSPRTGNEQFF
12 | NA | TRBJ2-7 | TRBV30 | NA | TGTGCCTGGAGTATTCAGGGCCACGAGCAGTACTTC | CAWSIQGHEQYF
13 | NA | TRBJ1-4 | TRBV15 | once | TGTGCCACCAGCAGAGGGGACATCGGAAAACTGTTTTTT | CATSRGDIGKLFF
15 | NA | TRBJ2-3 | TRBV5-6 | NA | TGTGCCAGCAGCTTGTGGCCTACGGCCCAAGATACGCAGTATTTT | CASSLWPTAQDTQYF
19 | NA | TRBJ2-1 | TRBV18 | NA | TGTGCCAGCTCACATAGACACCCTAGGGTCTCAAGCTCCTACAATGAGCAGTTCTTC | CASSHRHPRVSSSYNEQFF
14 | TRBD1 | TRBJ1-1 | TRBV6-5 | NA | TGTGCCAGCAGCCTCGACAGGGTTAAAACTGAAGCTTTCTTT | CASSLDRVKTEAFF
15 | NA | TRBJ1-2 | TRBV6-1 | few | TGTGCCAGCAGTGAAATCTACGACAGCGGGGGTGGCTACACCTTC | CASSEIYDSGGGYTF
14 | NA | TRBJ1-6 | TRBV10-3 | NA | TGTGCCATCGGGGGGGACCGATATAATTCACCCCTCCACTTT | CAIGGDRYNSPLHF
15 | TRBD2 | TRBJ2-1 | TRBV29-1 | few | TGCAGCGTGGTAGCGGGGGGGCGTTCCTACAATGAGCAGTTCTTC | CSVVAGGRSYNEQFF
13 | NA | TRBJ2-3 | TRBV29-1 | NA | TGCAGCTATTCGCGGGGCCGGGCAGATACGCAGTATTTT | CSYSRGRADTQYF
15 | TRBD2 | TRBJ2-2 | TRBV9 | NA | TGTGCCAGCAGCCCATTTCGGGGGGTTGGCGGGGAGCTGTTTTTT | CASSPFRGVGGELFF
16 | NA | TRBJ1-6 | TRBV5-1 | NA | TGCGCCAGCAGCTTGGAGCCGGCGGGAAGAAATTCACCCCTCCACTTT | CASSLEPAGRNSPLHF
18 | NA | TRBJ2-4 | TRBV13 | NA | TGTGCCAGCAGCTTTGCCCTGGGAGTGCTATTAGCCAAAAACATTCAGTACTTC | CASSFALGVLLAKNIQYF
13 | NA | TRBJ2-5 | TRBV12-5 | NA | TGTGCTAGTGGTTTGACTGGAGCCGAGACCCAGTACTTC | CASGLTGAETQYF
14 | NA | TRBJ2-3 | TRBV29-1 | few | TGCAGCGCCGGCCGAGGGGCGAGCACAGATACGCAGTATTTT | CSAGRGASTDTQYF
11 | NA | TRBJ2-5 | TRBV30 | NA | TGTGCCTGTAGGTCTATTGAGACCCAGTACTTC | CACRSIETQYF
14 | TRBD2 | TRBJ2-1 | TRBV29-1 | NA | TGCAGCGTTGGGGGACTAGCGGCATTGGGGGAGCAGTTCTTC | CSVGGLAALGEQFF
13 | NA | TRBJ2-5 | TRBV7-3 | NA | TGTGCCAGCAGCTTAGGGTTTCAGGAGACCCAGTACTTC | CASSLGFQETQYF
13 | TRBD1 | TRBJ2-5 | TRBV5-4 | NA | TGTGCCAGCAGCTCTACAGGGGGAGAGACCCAGTACTTC | CASSSTGGETQYF
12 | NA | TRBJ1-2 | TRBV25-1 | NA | TGTGCCAGCAGTAGTAGTAAGGGCGGCTACACCTTC | CASSSSKGGYTF
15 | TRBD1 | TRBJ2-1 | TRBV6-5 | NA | TGTGCCAGCAGTACAGACAGGGGGCCCTACAATGAGCAGTTCTTC | CASSTDRGPYNEQFF
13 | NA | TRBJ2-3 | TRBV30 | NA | TGTGCCTGGGAATTACTAGGGGTAGATACGCAGTATTTT | CAWELLGVDTQYF
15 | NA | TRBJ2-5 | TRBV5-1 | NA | TGCGCCAGCAGCTTGGGCGGGGTCCCTCAAGAGACCCAGTACTTC | CASSLGGVPQETQYF
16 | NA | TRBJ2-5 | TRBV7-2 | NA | TGTGCCAGCAGCCCGGCGGAGCTAGCTTCTATCGAGACCCAGTACTTC | CASSPAELASIETQYF
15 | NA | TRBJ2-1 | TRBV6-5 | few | TGTGCCAGCAGTTACTATCGGACCTTAGGGGATGAGCAGTTCTTC | CASSYYRTLGDEQFF
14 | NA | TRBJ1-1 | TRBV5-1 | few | TGCGCCAGCAGCCTTACAGGGTTGGACACTGAAGCTTTCTTT | CASSLTGLDTEAFF
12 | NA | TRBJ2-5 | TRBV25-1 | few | TGTGCTACTAGGGGGGAGGTCGAGACCCAGTACTTC | CATRGEVETQYF
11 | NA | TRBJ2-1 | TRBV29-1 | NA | TGCAGCGTTGAGGCCCTCAATGAGCAGTTCTTC | CSVEALNEQFF
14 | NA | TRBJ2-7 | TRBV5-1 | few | TGCGCCAGCAATCTGAGACCGGAACCTACCGAGCAGTACTTC | CASNLRPEPTEQYF
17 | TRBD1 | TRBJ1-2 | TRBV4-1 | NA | TGCGCCAGCAGCCACGTATTTCGACAGGGTGGGAACTATGGCTACACCTTC | CASSHVFRQGGNYGYTF
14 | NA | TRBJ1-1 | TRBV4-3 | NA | TGCGCCAGCAGCCAAGAGGAGCTCATCACTGAAGCTTTCTTT | CASSQEELITEAFF
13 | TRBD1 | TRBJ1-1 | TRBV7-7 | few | TGTGCTAGCAGCCTGGACAGGGACACTGAAGCTTTCTTT | CASSLDRDTEAFF
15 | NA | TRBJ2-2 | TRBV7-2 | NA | TGTGCCAGCAGCTTAGCGGTAGGGGGCACCGGGGAGCTGTTTTTT | CASSLAVGGTGELFF
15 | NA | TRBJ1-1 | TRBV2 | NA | TGTGCCAGCTTATTGCCGGGTCGAATTGCGCCTGAAGCTTTCTTT | CASLLPGRIAPEAFF
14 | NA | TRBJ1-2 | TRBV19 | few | TGTGCCAGTAGCCGGGGGACCGTAAACTATGGCTACACCTTC | CASSRGTVNYGYTF
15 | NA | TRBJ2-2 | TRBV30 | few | TGTGCCTGGTTTGGATTTAAGGGTCTTACCGGGGAGCTGTTTTTT | CAWFGFKGLTGELFF
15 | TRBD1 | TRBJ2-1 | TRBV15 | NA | TGTGCCACCAGCCGGGACAGCAGCTCCTACAATGAGCAGTTCTTC | CATSRDSSSYNEQFF
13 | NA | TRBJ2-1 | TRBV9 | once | TGTGCCAGCAGCGTAATGACTTACAATGAGCAGTTCTTC | CASSVMTYNEQFF
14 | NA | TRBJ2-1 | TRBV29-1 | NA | TGCAGCGTTGAGCTGCCACCAGGGTACAATGAGCAGTTCTTC | CSVELPPGYNEQFF
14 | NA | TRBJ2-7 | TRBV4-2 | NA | TGTGCCAGCAGCCCTGGGGACAAGACCTACGAGCAGTACTTC | CASSPGDKTYEQYF